This entry concerns a single T cell receptor (beta chain). Per the original methods: Reference gene primer amplification gave estimated nucleated cell counts. The data were produced by immunoSEQ multiplex PCR, yet TCRdb's version contains in-frame clones alone and is incomplete. The D gene and trimming were derived from the DNA, and the V and J assignments and clone size from that table. Counted here are some 140,000 clones, roughly 84% occurring once; the ten biggest clones make up roughly 15%. These data are taken from a study of blood T cell repertoires in COVID-19. Study background: T cells, B-cell-depleted T cells, or PBMCs provided the cDNA or gDNA that served as material.

The CDR3 runs to 15 residues. This sequence originates from a woman of 80 years or more with acute or convalescent COVID-19. The chain is built from TRBV21-1 and TRBJ2-2; TRBD1 was called by the table and not checked on the DNA. TRBV21-1 is labeled a pseudogene. The sequencing sample was made of peripheral blood. CDR3 nucleotide sequence: TGTGCCAGTTACAGGGAAAGGCCGAACACCGGGGAGCTGTTTTTT. The encoded protein is CASYRERPNTGELFF.